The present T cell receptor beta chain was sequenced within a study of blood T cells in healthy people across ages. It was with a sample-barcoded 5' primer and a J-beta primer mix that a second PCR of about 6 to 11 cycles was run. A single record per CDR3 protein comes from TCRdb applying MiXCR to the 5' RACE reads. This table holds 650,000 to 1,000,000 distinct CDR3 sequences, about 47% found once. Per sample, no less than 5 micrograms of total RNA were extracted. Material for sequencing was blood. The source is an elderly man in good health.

The CDR3 DNA follows: TGTGCCAGCAGCCAACGGGCGGGAGGGCCTGATACGCAGTATTTT. Its translation is CASSQRAGGPDTQYF. The chain employs TRBV14 and TRBJ2-3, with 9 bases identical to TRBD2. Trimming cost V 2 bases and J 6 bases; bases outside gene matches: 6. The CDR3 has 15 amino acids. Germline CDR1 and CDR2: SGHDN and FVKESK.